This T cell receptor beta chain was documented in a study of OX40 agonist ivuxolimab in advanced cancers. For the study at large: Three patients got partial responses; one had hepatocellular carcinoma and two had cutaneous melanoma.

Germline CDR1 is LGHNA and CDR2 is YNFKEQ. This CDR3 is 17 amino acids long. Trimming removed 3 bases from V and 1 base from J; junction bases left unmatched: 4. Measured with immunoSEQ multiplex PCR; TCRdb has only the in-frame clones, and not every one. The sample has roughly 70,000 clones; more than 75% are singletons. The TCR was taken from an adult with an advanced solid tumor such as melanoma, head and neck, liver or kidney cancer. Material: CD4+ or CD8+ T cells sorted from blood, obtained in a trial of the OX40 agonist ivuxolimab. V usage is TRBV4-2 and J usage is TRBJ2-2, with 11 bases aligning to TRBD2. The CDR3 DNA reads TGTGCCAGCAGCCACCCGGGACTAGCGGAGAACACCGGGGAGCTGTTTTTT. Translated, it gives CASSHPGLAENTGELFF.